This T cell receptor (beta chain) emerged from a study of response to subunit inactivated influenza vaccine. There are many counts of this clonotype. No antigen is known for it. Findings of the study overall: New T cells are recruited in small numbers by each seasonal influenza vaccination, according to the authors' suggestion.

MiXCR, applied by TCRdb to the RT-PCR reads, yields one record per CDR3 protein. The table has hundreds of thousands of distinct CDR3 sequences, about 12% seen once. Trimming removed 2 bases from V and 5 bases from J; junction bases left unmatched: 3. This CDR3 spans 14 amino acids. The TCR originated in a man aged 45-65 years who received an inactivated influenza vaccine. The sequencing here drew on PBMCs from blood, taken on the day of vaccination. The chain is built from TRBV12-3 or TRBV12-4 and TRBJ2-5, with 9 bases identical to TRBD1. The DNA of the CDR3 is TGTGCCAGCAGTTTAAGGACAGGGGTGGAGACCCAGTACTTC. It encodes CASSLRTGVETQYF.